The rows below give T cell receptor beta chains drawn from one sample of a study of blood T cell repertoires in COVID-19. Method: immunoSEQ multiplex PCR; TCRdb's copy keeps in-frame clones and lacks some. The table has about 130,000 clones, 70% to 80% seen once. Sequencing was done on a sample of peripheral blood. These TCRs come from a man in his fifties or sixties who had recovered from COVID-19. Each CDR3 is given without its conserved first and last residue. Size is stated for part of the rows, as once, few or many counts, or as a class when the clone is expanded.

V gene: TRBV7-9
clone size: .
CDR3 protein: ASSTGGAGYGYT

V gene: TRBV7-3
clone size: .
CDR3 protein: ASSLQSSKLNEQF

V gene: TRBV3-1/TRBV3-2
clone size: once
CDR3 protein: ASTGQQETQY

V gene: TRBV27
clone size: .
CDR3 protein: ASSEAGGDQPQH

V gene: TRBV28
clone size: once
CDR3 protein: ASSLRLAGHEQY

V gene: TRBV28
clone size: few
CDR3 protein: ASSTGLAIGEQY

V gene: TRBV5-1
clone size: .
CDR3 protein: ASSLKIQDSPLH

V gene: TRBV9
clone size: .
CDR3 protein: ASSPTQGTNEKLF

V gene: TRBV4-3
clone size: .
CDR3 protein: ASSQDFAGGFTPGTDTQY

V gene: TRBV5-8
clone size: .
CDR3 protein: ASSKYRQSSYNEQF

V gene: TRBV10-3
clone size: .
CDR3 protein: AISEMVQRTNYGYT

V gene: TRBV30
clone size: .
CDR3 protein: AWSGQTYNEQF

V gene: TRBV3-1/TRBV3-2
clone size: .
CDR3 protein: ASSQAAGYGYT

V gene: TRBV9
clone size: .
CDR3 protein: ASSLASDSPYEQY

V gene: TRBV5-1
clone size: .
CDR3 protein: ASWGQKRYYEQY

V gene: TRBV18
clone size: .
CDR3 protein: ASSPDYEGVTH

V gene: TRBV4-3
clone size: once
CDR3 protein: ASSQEPGGRQPQH

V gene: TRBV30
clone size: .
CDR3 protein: AWSEAGGYTGELF

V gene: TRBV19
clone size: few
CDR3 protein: ASTSSYNSPLH

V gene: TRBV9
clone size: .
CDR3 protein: ASNRGGFVYNEQF

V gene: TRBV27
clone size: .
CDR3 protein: ASSGMDNEQF

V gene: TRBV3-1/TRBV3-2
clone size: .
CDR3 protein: ASSQGSLAELSTDTQY

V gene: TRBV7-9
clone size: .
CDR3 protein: ASSLVYSGSGSDTQY

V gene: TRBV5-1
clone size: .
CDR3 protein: ASSSRTSGTYNEQF

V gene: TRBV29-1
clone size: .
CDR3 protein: SVVGYRDTQETQY

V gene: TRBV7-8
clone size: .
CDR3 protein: ASSPTGPGEQY

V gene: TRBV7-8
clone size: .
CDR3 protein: ASSPPTGNTEAF

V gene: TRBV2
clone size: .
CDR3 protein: ASSGGLPTTNEKLF

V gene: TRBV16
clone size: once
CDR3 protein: ASSQSSREQF

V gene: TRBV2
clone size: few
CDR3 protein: ASCRDRATDTQY

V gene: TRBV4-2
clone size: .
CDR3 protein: ASSQDRGGGYT

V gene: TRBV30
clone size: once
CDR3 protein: AWSVRGVEGYT

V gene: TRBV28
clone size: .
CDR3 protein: ASSFFRGEAF

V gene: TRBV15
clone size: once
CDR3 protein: ATSRGQGFGGELF

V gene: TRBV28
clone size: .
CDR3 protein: ASSLPTGFNEKLF

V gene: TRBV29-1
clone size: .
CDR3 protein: SVKTSGGNEQY

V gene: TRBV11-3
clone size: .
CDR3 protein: ASSCLPRSYEQY

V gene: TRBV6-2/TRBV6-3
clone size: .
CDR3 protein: ASSYEERSPLH

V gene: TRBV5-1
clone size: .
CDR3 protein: ASSLFPPGTGRYEQY

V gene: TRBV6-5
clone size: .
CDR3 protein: ASSPRAQGGNEQF

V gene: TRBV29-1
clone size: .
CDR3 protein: SAAVEETQY

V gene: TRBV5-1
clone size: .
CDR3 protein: ASSLDATGITEAF

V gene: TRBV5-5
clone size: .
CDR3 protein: ASSAPGQGYEQY

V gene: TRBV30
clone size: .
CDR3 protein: AWRPGQGLQETQY

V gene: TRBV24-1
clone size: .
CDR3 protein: ATSDPGQSVTDTQY

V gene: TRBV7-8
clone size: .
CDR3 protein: ASSSQGNTGELF

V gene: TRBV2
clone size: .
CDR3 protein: ASSPDTSGANVLT

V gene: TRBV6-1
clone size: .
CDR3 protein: ASSETGGAGTDTQY

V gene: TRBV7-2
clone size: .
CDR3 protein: ASSLARQGGMYEQY

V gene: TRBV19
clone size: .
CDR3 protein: ASSPGQLGRGYT

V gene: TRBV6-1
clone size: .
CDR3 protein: ASSDDGGGYGYT